The 21 T cell receptor beta chains given below trace back to one sample, sequenced in a study of blood T cell repertoires in COVID-19. Data came from immunoSEQ multiplex PCR; TCRdb stores just in-frame clones and leaves some out. The sample holds 250,000 to 300,000 clones, more than 75% seen once. Sequenced material: PBMCs or T cells enriched from blood (not recorded which). The receptors originated from a woman in her sixties in a cohort exposed to, infected with or recovered from COVID-19 (not recorded which).

The chain couples TRBV7-9 to TRBJ2-1, with 11 bases fitting TRBD2. The germline V gene has CDR1 SEHNR and CDR2 FQNEAQ (reference sequence). The J segment lost 2 bases and the V segment lost 5 bases, leaving 8 bases of the junction unmatched. CDR3 length: 17 amino acids. CDR3 region: CASSAGLAGRAYNEQFF. In DNA, the CDR3 is TGTGCCAGCAGCGCCGGACTAGCGGGTAGAGCCTACAATGAGCAGTTCTTC.

The chain joins TRBV27 to TRBJ2-3, with TRBD2 matching 12 bases. The germline gives CDR1 MNHEY, CDR2 SMNVEV (reference sequence). V dropped 4 bases and J dropped 5; count of bases not matched to a gene: 7. The CDR3 totals 16 residues. The CDR3 region has the DNA TGTGCCAGCAGTTCGCCCTCTAGCGGGAGGGGAGATACGCAGTATTTT. This encodes CASSSPSSGRGDTQYF.

The chain employs TRBV3-1 (or the pseudogene TRBV3-2) and TRBJ2-3, with 7 bases aligning to TRBD2. Looked up from germline, CDR1 is LGHDT and CDR2 is YNNKEL (reference sequence). With V trimmed by 6 bases and J by 1 base, 1 base remained unmatched. This CDR3 is built from 13 residues. The CDR3 bases are TGTGCCAGCAGGGCGGGAGGCACAGATACGCAGTATTTT. Its protein product is CASRAGGTDTQYF.

The rearrangement uses TRBV7-2 and TRBJ2-1; 9 positions agree with TRBD2. J was trimmed by 10 bases and V by 0 bases; bases with no gene match: 4. The germline gives CDR1 SGHTA, CDR2 FQGNSA. The CDR3 spans 14 residues. In DNA form, the CDR3 reads TGTGCCAGCAGCTTAGCATCGAGCGGGAGGGAGCAGTTCTTC. It yields the protein CASSLASSGREQFF.

The rearrangement joins TRBV5-1 to TRBJ1-1; TRBD1 is a possible D gene (5 bases). Germline V CDR1 and CDR2: SGHRS, YFSETQ. The CDR3 is made up of 14 amino acids. V shed 4 bases and J shed 6 bases, with 16 bases lying between them. For the CDR3, the DNA is TGCGCCAGCAGCCCGACCCCAGGGTCCGCTGAAGCTTTCTTT. Its protein product is CASSPTPGSAEAFF.

The V call is TRBV19, the J call TRBJ1-6; a weak D match, TRBD1 (6 bases). The V end lost 5 bases, the J end lost 4 bases, and 15 bases lay between the germline ends. The CDR3 covers 16 residues. Per the germline V gene, CDR1 is LNHDA and CDR2 is SQIVND (reference sequence). The CDR3, as DNA: TGTGCCAGTAGTCCTCGTCCAGGGGTTTATAATTCACCCCTCCACTTT. This gives the protein CASSPRPGVYNSPLHF.

A note on this clone: The identical CDR3 is also encoded by other nucleotide sequences in the sample. The chain has TRBV5-6 and TRBJ2-7; TRBD2 might be the D (5 bases). Between the trimmed V and J ends, which lost 0 bases and 4 bases, there was a span of 5 bases. This CDR3 contains 12 residues. The germline CDR1 and CDR2 sequences are SGHDT and YYEEEE. CDR3: CASSLGGYEQYF. The CDR3 nucleotides read TGTGCCAGCAGCTTGGGCGGGTACGAGCAGTACTTC.

This chain uses TRBV7-9 with TRBJ1-1, with TRBD1 as a possible D gene (6 bases). The germline V and J ends were trimmed by 4 bases and 0 bases, with 12 bases remaining between them. Germline-derived CDR1 and CDR2 are SEHNR and FQNEAQ (reference sequence). The CDR3 extends over 15 amino acids. CDR3 loop: CASSSSGQMNTEAFF. The CDR3 DNA reads TGTGCCAGCAGCTCCTCCGGACAGATGAACACTGAAGCTTTCTTT.

This clone was seen more than once but under ten times. Other nucleotide sequences in the sample specify the same CDR3. The gene calls are TRBV28 and TRBJ2-7, with D uncertain. V was shortened by 5 bases and J by 1 base, with 3 bases between the two germline ends. This CDR3 is built from 11 residues. Germline loops: CDR1 MDHEN, CDR2 SYDVKM. The CDR3 DNA is TGTGCCAGCAGTCAGTCCTACGAGCAGTACTTC. It specifies CASSQSYEQYF.

The chain combines TRBV2 with TRBJ1-4; D is ambiguous. This CDR3 spans 14 amino acids. Germline-derived CDR1 and CDR2 are SNHLY and FYNNEI. V was trimmed by 5 bases and J by 0 bases, leaving 7 bases between them. The CDR3 protein is CASSYAATNEKLFF. The CDR3 DNA reads as TGTGCCAGCAGTTACGCGGCAACTAATGAAAAACTGTTTTTT.

This chain uses TRBV5-1 with TRBJ1-2, with a weak D call TRBD1 (5 bases). The CDR3 loop spans 13 amino acids. Germline CDR1 SGHRS, CDR2 YFSETQ. Trimming left V 5 bases short and J 7 bases short, with 15 bases between. CDR3 in DNA: TGCGCCAGCAGGTCGGAGGGGAATCGTGGCTACACCTTC. Protein sequence: CASRSEGNRGYTF. The whole variable domain, filled in from reference TRBV5-1 and TRBJ1-2, reads KAGVTQTPRYLIKTRGQQVTLSCSPISGHRSVSWYQQTPGQGLQFLFEYFSETQRNKGNFPGRFSGRQFSNSRSEMNVSTLELGDSALYLCASRSEGNRGYTFGSGTRLTVV.

The chain uses TRBV3-1 (or the pseudogene TRBV3-2) and TRBJ1-4, with a weak D call TRBD1 (6 bases). Germline loops: CDR1 LGHDT, CDR2 YNNKEL (reference sequence). The V end was cut by 0 bases, the J end by 12 bases, with 14 bases between. CDR3 length equals 14 residues. For the CDR3, the DNA is TGTGCCAGCAGCCAAGATAGGGGGACATATCAACTGTTTTTT. Its protein is CASSQDRGTYQLFF.

The chain carries TRBV5-1 and TRBJ2-7; D is possibly TRBD2 (6 bases). CDR3 length equals 14 residues. CDR1 and CDR2 from the germline V gene are SGHRS and YFSETQ. The ends were cut back, 0 bases at V and 7 bases at J, with 14 bases in the middle. This chain's CDR3 is CASSLEPGAREQYF. CDR3 DNA: TGCGCCAGCAGCTTGGAGCCGGGAGCGCGGGAGCAGTACTTC.

The chain is built from TRBV28 and TRBJ1-5; 9 bases fit TRBD1. Per the germline V gene, CDR1 is MDHEN and CDR2 is SYDVKM. This CDR3 has 15 residues. J lost 1 base, V lost 5 bases, and 3 bases had no gene match. CDR3 DNA: TGTGCCAGCAGTAACAGGGGGCCGAGCAATCAGCCCCAGCATTTT. Its translation: CASSNRGPSNQPQHF.

The J gene is TRBJ2-1, the V gene TRBV9; possibly TRBD1 for D (5 bases). CDR3 length equals 13 residues. V was clipped by 0 bases and J by 10 bases, with 11 bases between them. Per the germline V gene, CDR1 is SGDLS and CDR2 is YYNGEE. CDR3 in DNA: TGTGCCAGCAGCGTAGACCAGGGTACGGAGCAGTTCTTC. Translating gives CASSVDQGTEQFF.

The rearrangement joins TRBV7-9 to TRBJ1-2, with TRBD1 matching over 9 bases. Germline lookup yields CDR1 SEHNR and CDR2 FQNEAQ (reference sequence). J gave up 5 bases and V 5 bases, and 6 bases lay outside the gene matches. The CDR3 consists of 14 residues. The CDR3: CASSEDRGVYGYTF. The CDR3 nucleotides are TGTGCCAGCAGCGAGGACAGGGGAGTGTATGGCTACACCTTC.

The gene calls are TRBV19 and TRBJ2-5, with 7 bases matching TRBD1. CDR1 LNHDA and CDR2 SQIVND come from the germline V gene (reference sequence). The CDR3 loop spans 16 amino acids. V lost 5 bases and J lost 5; bases outside the gene matches: 14. CDR3 sequence (DNA): TGTGCCAGTAGTCTAACCGACAGGGTAGCTGGCGAGACCCAGTACTTC. This encodes CASSLTDRVAGETQYF.

This chain connects TRBV18 to TRBJ1-1; D call uncertain. Trimming pared 3 bases from V and 0 bases from J, leaving 5 bases between. The CDR3 is 13 residues long. Germline V CDR1 and CDR2: KGHSH, LQKENI. This chain's CDR3 is CASSPPVNTEAFF. In DNA, the CDR3 is TGTGCCAGCTCACCGCCAGTGAACACTGAAGCTTTCTTT.

The chain employs TRBV28 and TRBJ2-5, with 9 bases fitting TRBD1. Germline V gene sequence: CDR1 MDHEN, CDR2 SYDVKM. V shed 2 bases, J shed 5 bases, and the junction held 6 bases outside the gene matches. CDR3 size: 15 residues. The CDR3 DNA reads as TGTGCCAGCAGTTTAGCCGGGACAGGGACGGAGACCCAGTACTTC. Its protein product is CASSLAGTGTETQYF.

This chain joins TRBV28 and TRBJ2-5, with D possibly being TRBD1 (6 bases). Germline V gene lookup returns CDR1 MDHEN and CDR2 SYDVKM. The CDR3 has 13 amino acids. V lost 10 bases, J lost 2 bases, and 14 bases lay in between. CDR3 in DNA: TGTGCCACCTCGGACAGTTCACAAGAGACCCAGTACTTC. Translating it yields CATSDSSQETQYF.

The chain links TRBV5-1 to TRBJ2-1; D is possibly TRBD2 (6 bases). V lost 0 bases to trimming and J lost 7 bases, with 17 bases between them. Germline V gene lookup returns CDR1 SGHRS and CDR2 YFSETQ. The CDR3 length is 16 residues. CDR3 sequence: CASSLGTGSPKNEQFF. CDR3 in DNA: TGCGCCAGCAGCTTGGGTACCGGGAGCCCCAAGAATGAGCAGTTCTTC.